What follows are 16 T cell receptor beta chains derived from one specimen sequenced in a study of T-cell memory formation after mild COVID-19. TCRdb independently ran MiXCR on the 5' RACE reads; one entry per CDR3 protein. Among fewer than 50,000 distinct CDR3 sequences listed, 7.3% were seen once. The sequencing sample was made of PBMCs or a T cell subset sorted from them (not recorded which). The receptors were sampled from a man between 18 and 35 years old who had mild COVID-19 (a few samples of this study predate the infection). Cell type and time point are not known.

This clonotype was detected only a few times. The chain is built from TRBV28 and TRBJ2-7; 10 positions agree with TRBD2. This CDR3 has 11 amino acids. V was pared by 8 bases and J by 7 bases, with 2 bases of the junction left unmatched. Germline loops: CDR1 MDHEN, CDR2 SYDVKM. The CDR3: CASGLAEEQYV. Here the CDR3 DNA reads TGTGCCAGCGGACTAGCGGAAGAGCAGTACGTC.

This clonotype was seen many times. This chain uses TRBV5-1 with TRBJ2-5; D is uncertain. Trimming shortened V by 1 base and J by 2 bases, and 6 bases separated the two germline ends. Germline V gene sequence: CDR1 SGHRS, CDR2 YFSETQ. The length of the CDR3 is 13 residues. DNA of the CDR3: TGCGCCAGCAGCTTGTTATCTCAAGAGACCCAGTACTTC. Protein: CASSLLSQETQYF.

The chain recombines TRBV29-1 with TRBJ1-2; 7 bases line up with TRBD1. The J segment lost 4 bases and the V segment lost 6 bases, leaving 5 bases of the junction unmatched. The CDR3 extends over 12 amino acids. CDR1 and CDR2 (germline): SQVTM, ANQGSEA. CDR3 amino acids: CSVTGYTYGYTF. In DNA, the CDR3 is TGCAGCGTGACAGGGTATACCTATGGCTACACCTTC.

The sample holds a few counts of this clonotype. The genes are TRBV7-9 and TRBJ1-4, with D tentatively TRBD1 (6 bases). V was clipped by 1 base and J by 1 base, with 10 bases between them. The CDR3 totals 16 residues. Germline CDR1 and CDR2: SEHNR and FQNEAQ (reference sequence). The CDR3 spells CASSLGFRGTNEKLFF. CDR3 nucleotides: TGTGCCAGCAGCTTAGGTTTCAGGGGAACTAATGAAAAACTGTTTTTT.

The CDR3 DNA sequence: TGCGCCAGCAGCTTGGAGCACTTTGGGGTCGGGGAGCTGTTTTTT. It yields the protein CASSLEHFGVGELFF. The chain combines TRBV5-1 with TRBJ2-2; D uncertain. The V gene lost 0 bases and the J gene lost 7 bases, with 13 bases spanning the gap. The CDR3 is 15 residues long. Germline loops: CDR1 SGHRS, CDR2 YFSETQ. The full variable domain, with the rest looked up from reference TRBV5-1 and TRBJ2-2, is KAGVTQTPRYLIKTRGQQVTLSCSPISGHRSVSWYQQTPGQGLQFLFEYFSETQRNKGNFPGRFSGRQFSNSRSEMNVSTLELGDSALYLCASSLEHFGVGELFFGEGSRLTVL.

This chain uses TRBV7-2 with TRBJ2-4; D gene ambiguous. The CDR3 has 13 residues. Germline CDR1 reads SGHTA; CDR2 reads FQGNSA. Trimming stripped 5 bases from V and 5 bases from J, with 10 bases between. This CDR3 is CASSIAEQNIQYF. The CDR3 coding sequence is TGTGCCAGCAGCATTGCGGAACAAAACATTCAGTACTTC.

This clonotype was picked up a small number of times. The chain combines TRBV5-1 with TRBJ1-1; 11 bases line up with TRBD1. The CDR3 is 16 residues long. The J segment lost 4 bases and the V segment lost 5 bases, leaving 10 bases of the junction unmatched. Germline CDR1 and CDR2: SGHRS and YFSETQ. The CDR3 protein is CASRDWTGGAFTEAFF. Written as DNA, the CDR3 is TGCGCCAGCAGGGATTGGACAGGGGGCGCTTTCACTGAAGCTTTCTTT.

In this sample, this clonotype turned up once. The chain employs TRBV7-2 and TRBJ2-7; 13 bases are shared with TRBD2. The germline gives CDR1 SGHTA, CDR2 FQGNSA. The CDR3 consists of 14 residues. Trimming took 5 bases from V and 7 from J; bases not matched to a gene: 5. As DNA, the CDR3 is TGTGCCAGCAGCACCGGGACTAGCGGGGTGGAGCAGTACTTC. Translated, it gives CASSTGTSGVEQYF.

This clonotype came up many times. The rearrangement joins TRBV5-6 to TRBJ2-3, with TRBD2 matching 9 bases. This CDR3 has 17 residues. Losses at the gene ends were 4 bases for V and 1 base for J; bases not matched to a gene: 10. Germline loops: CDR1 SGHDT, CDR2 YYEEEE. The CDR3 loop is CASSRLGAGGGTDTQYF. In DNA form, the CDR3 reads TGTGCCAGCAGCCGCCTCGGAGCGGGGGGTGGCACAGATACGCAGTATTTT.

The chain couples TRBV11-2 to TRBJ1-4; D is unclear. Trimming stripped 0 bases from V and 8 bases from J, with 10 bases between. The CDR3 contains 14 residues. Germline V CDR1 and CDR2: SGHAT, FQNNGV. CDR3 loop: CASSLDILGEKLFF. The CDR3 bases are TGTGCCAGCAGCTTAGACATCCTGGGAGAAAAACTGTTTTTT. The full variable domain, rest sourced from reference TRBV11-2 and TRBJ1-4, is EAGVAQSPRYKIIEKRQSVAFWCNPISGHATLYWYQQILGQGPKLLIQFQNNGVVDDSQLPKDRFSAERLKGVDSTLKIQPAKLEDSAVYLCASSLDILGEKLFFGSGTQLSVL.

This clonotype was seen at least ten times. The rearrangement uses TRBV28 and TRBJ2-7, with unresolved D. The V and J ends lost 5 bases and 0 bases respectively, with 8 bases between them. The germline CDR1 and CDR2 sequences are MDHEN and SYDVKM. The CDR3 is made up of 13 amino acids. The CDR3 sequence: CASSVSSSYEQYV. CDR3 DNA sequence: TGTGCCAGCAGTGTGTCAAGCTCCTACGAGCAGTACGTC.

This chain connects TRBV18 to TRBJ1-4; D not certain. The CDR3 spans 15 residues. V lost 0 bases, J lost 1 base, and 6 bases lay in between. Germline V CDR1 and CDR2: KGHSH, LQKENI. The CDR3 region has the DNA TGTGCCAGCTCACCACCCGGGGAAACTAATGAAAAACTGTTTTTT. Residues: CASSPPGETNEKLFF.

This clonotype occurred a few times. The chain is built from TRBV12-3 or TRBV12-4 and TRBJ2-3; 12 nucleotides agree with TRBD2. V shed 6 bases and J 7 bases; nucleotides not matched to a gene: 8. The CDR3 has 15 residues. CDR3 nucleotide sequence: TGTGCCAGCAGCCCTAGCGGGGGGGCCTTGTATACGCAGTATTTT. It specifies CASSPSGGALYTQYF.

V usage is TRBV4-1 and J usage is TRBJ1-6, with D perhaps matching TRBD1 (5 bases). Deletions cut 4 bases from V and 8 bases from J, with 18 bases between. Germline CDR1 and CDR2: MGHRA and YSYEKL. This CDR3 is 16 amino acids long. CDR3 nucleotide sequence: TGCGCCAGCAGCCGGGGAACCGGGACGGAGCATTCACCCCTCCACTTT. Amino acids: CASSRGTGTEHSPLHF.

This clonotype was observed once. The chain recombines TRBV12-5 with TRBJ1-1; TRBD1 matches at 9 bases. Looked up from germline, CDR1 is LGHNT and CDR2 is FRNRAP. The CDR3 loop spans 17 amino acids. The junction had 12 bases not matched to a gene; V was cut back by 4 bases and J by 3 bases. CDR3 nucleotides: TGTGCTAGTGGTTCCTACCTAGGACAGGGGAGAGACACTGAAGCTTTCTTT. This translates into CASGSYLGQGRDTEAFF.

This clonotype was picked up many times. The chain couples TRBV4-2 to TRBJ2-4; 8 positions match TRBD2. V was clipped by 4 bases and J by 1 base; unmatched bases: 6. This CDR3 region has 16 residues. CDR1 is LGHNA, CDR2 YNFKEQ, per germline. In DNA, the CDR3 is TGTGCCAGCAGCCTTGGGAGCGGGGGTGCCAAAAACATTCAGTACTTC. This sequence encodes CASSLGSGGAKNIQYF.